Listed below are T cell receptor beta chains from one sample, sequenced in a study of T cell responses to AZD1222 COVID-19 vaccine. Here immunoSEQ multiplex PCR was the method, and the copy in TCRdb shows in-frame clones only, minus some. The table includes under 150,000 clones, 80% to 95% detected once. This material consisted of peripheral blood, taken on day 0 of AZD1222 vaccination. The receptors derive from an adult in good health. The CDR3 runs from the conserved cysteine through the conserved F or W. D genes are given only for firm matches. Rows may omit the clone size; those that give it use once, few, many or a size class.

v_gene: TRBV18; abundance: -; d_gene: -; j_gene: TRBJ2-7; CDR3nt: TGTGCCAGCTCATCGACGGTGTACGAGCAGTACTTC; CDR3aa: CASSSTVYEQYF
v_gene: TRBV9; abundance: -; d_gene: TRBD2; j_gene: TRBJ2-7; CDR3nt: TGTGCCAGCAGCGTGGGGCGGGGGGGCTCCTACGAGCAGTACTTC; CDR3aa: CASSVGRGGSYEQYF
v_gene: TRBV4-1; abundance: -; d_gene: -; j_gene: TRBJ2-7; CDR3nt: TGCGCCAGCAGCCAAGGGCTATGGCTCGCCTACGAGCAGTACTTC; CDR3aa: CASSQGLWLAYEQYF
v_gene: TRBV5-4; abundance: -; d_gene: -; j_gene: TRBJ1-2; CDR3nt: TGTGCCAGCAGCTTGGCAGGGCACGGTCTTGGCTACACCTTC; CDR3aa: CASSLAGHGLGYTF
v_gene: TRBV6-1; abundance: -; d_gene: TRBD2; j_gene: TRBJ2-5; CDR3nt: TGTGCCAGCAGTGAAAGCAGCGGGGGGATACAAGAGACCCAGTACTTC; CDR3aa: CASSESSGGIQETQYF
v_gene: TRBV28; abundance: -; d_gene: TRBD1; j_gene: TRBJ1-5; CDR3nt: TGTGCCAGCAAGGACAGGGAGCGCAATCAGCCCCAGCATTTT; CDR3aa: CASKDRERNQPQHF
v_gene: TRBV5-1; abundance: once; d_gene: -; j_gene: TRBJ2-2; CDR3nt: TGCGCCACCTCCCCCTTGGGGACCGCTCAACTCGGGGAGCTGTTTTTT; CDR3aa: CATSPLGTAQLGELFF
v_gene: TRBV18; abundance: -; d_gene: -; j_gene: TRBJ2-7; CDR3nt: TGTGCCAGCTCACCAAATAGGGTATTTGGGACCTACGAGCAGTACTTC; CDR3aa: CASSPNRVFGTYEQYF
v_gene: TRBV7-2; abundance: -; d_gene: -; j_gene: TRBJ1-3; CDR3nt: TGTGCCAGCAGCTTAGGTCCAGGGGTGGGGAACACCATATATTTT; CDR3aa: CASSLGPGVGNTIYF
v_gene: TRBV7-2; abundance: -; d_gene: -; j_gene: TRBJ1-3; CDR3nt: TGTGCCAGCAGCTTAGAACTGGGGGCATATGGAAACACCATATATTTT; CDR3aa: CASSLELGAYGNTIYF
v_gene: TRBV4-1; abundance: -; d_gene: -; j_gene: TRBJ1-5; CDR3nt: TGCGCCAGCAGCCAAGATCAACACGGGGTCAATCAGCCCCAGCATTTT; CDR3aa: CASSQDQHGVNQPQHF
v_gene: TRBV28; abundance: -; d_gene: -; j_gene: TRBJ1-1; CDR3nt: TGTGCCAGCAGACTCAGGGAGGAGTACACTGAAGCTTTCTTT; CDR3aa: CASRLREEYTEAFF
v_gene: TRBV10-1; abundance: -; d_gene: -; j_gene: TRBJ2-3; CDR3nt: TGCGCCAGCAGTGATTTAATAGATACGCAGTATTTT; CDR3aa: CASSDLIDTQYF
v_gene: TRBV7-8; abundance: -; d_gene: -; j_gene: TRBJ1-2; CDR3nt: TGTGCCAGCAGCTTGGGACCAAACTATGGCTACACCTTC; CDR3aa: CASSLGPNYGYTF
v_gene: TRBV2; abundance: -; d_gene: -; j_gene: TRBJ1-6; CDR3nt: TGTGCCAGCGGGGGGGCGGAAAATTCACCCCTCCACTTT; CDR3aa: CASGGAENSPLHF
v_gene: TRBV10-1; abundance: once; d_gene: -; j_gene: TRBJ1-5; CDR3nt: TGCGCCAGCAGTGAGAACGGGGAGCCCCAGCATTTT; CDR3aa: CASSENGEPQHF
v_gene: TRBV28; abundance: -; d_gene: TRBD1; j_gene: TRBJ1-6; CDR3nt: TGTGCCAGCAGTTTACAGGACAGGGCTTCACCCCTCCACTTT; CDR3aa: CASSLQDRASPLHF
v_gene: TRBV4-2; abundance: -; d_gene: -; j_gene: TRBJ2-1; CDR3nt: TGTGCCAGCAGCCAAGATACGAAGAACAATGAGCAGTTCTTC; CDR3aa: CASSQDTKNNEQFF
v_gene: TRBV14; abundance: -; d_gene: TRBD2; j_gene: TRBJ2-7; CDR3nt: TGTGCCAGCAGCCACTATCCGGGACTAGCGGGGGGCAAAGCCTACGAGCAGTACTTC; CDR3aa: CASSHYPGLAGGKAYEQYF
v_gene: TRBV6-1; abundance: -; d_gene: -; j_gene: TRBJ2-4; CDR3nt: TGTGCCAGCAGTGCAAGGGACTTTAGGGCCAAAAACATTCAGTACTTC; CDR3aa: CASSARDFRAKNIQYF
v_gene: TRBV7-2; abundance: -; d_gene: TRBD1; j_gene: TRBJ1-5; CDR3nt: TGTGCCAGCAGCAAGTGGACAGGGGGCGTGGGTCAGCCCCAGCATTTT; CDR3aa: CASSKWTGGVGQPQHF
v_gene: TRBV5-1; abundance: -; d_gene: TRBD1; j_gene: TRBJ2-7; CDR3nt: TGCGCCAGCAGTCTCCAGGGACAGGGTAGTCGGGAGCAGTACTTC; CDR3aa: CASSLQGQGSREQYF
v_gene: TRBV18; abundance: -; d_gene: TRBD2; j_gene: TRBJ2-1; CDR3nt: TGTGCCAGCTCACTGGGACTAGCGGGGAATGAGCAGTTCTTC; CDR3aa: CASSLGLAGNEQFF
v_gene: TRBV28; abundance: -; d_gene: TRBD2; j_gene: TRBJ2-1; CDR3nt: TGTGCCAGCAGCCTACCGGGGGGGTCCCATGAGCAGTTCTTC; CDR3aa: CASSLPGGSHEQFF
v_gene: TRBV2; abundance: once; d_gene: -; j_gene: TRBJ1-2; CDR3nt: TGTGCCAGCAGTGTCATTCTAGGGTATGGCTACACCTTC; CDR3aa: CASSVILGYGYTF
v_gene: TRBV10-3; abundance: -; d_gene: -; j_gene: TRBJ1-3; CDR3nt: TGTGCCATCAGTGAGTCGTTTCAGGTTGTTACTTCTGGAAACACCATATATTTT; CDR3aa: CAISESFQVVTSGNTIYF
v_gene: TRBV7-2; abundance: -; d_gene: -; j_gene: TRBJ2-7; CDR3nt: TGTGCCAGCAGCTTAAAGGGGGCCTACGAGCAGTACTTC; CDR3aa: CASSLKGAYEQYF
v_gene: TRBV3-1/TRBV3-2; abundance: once; d_gene: -; j_gene: TRBJ1-3; CDR3nt: TGTGCCAGCAGCCGGACCGTCGGAAACACCATATATTTT; CDR3aa: CASSRTVGNTIYF